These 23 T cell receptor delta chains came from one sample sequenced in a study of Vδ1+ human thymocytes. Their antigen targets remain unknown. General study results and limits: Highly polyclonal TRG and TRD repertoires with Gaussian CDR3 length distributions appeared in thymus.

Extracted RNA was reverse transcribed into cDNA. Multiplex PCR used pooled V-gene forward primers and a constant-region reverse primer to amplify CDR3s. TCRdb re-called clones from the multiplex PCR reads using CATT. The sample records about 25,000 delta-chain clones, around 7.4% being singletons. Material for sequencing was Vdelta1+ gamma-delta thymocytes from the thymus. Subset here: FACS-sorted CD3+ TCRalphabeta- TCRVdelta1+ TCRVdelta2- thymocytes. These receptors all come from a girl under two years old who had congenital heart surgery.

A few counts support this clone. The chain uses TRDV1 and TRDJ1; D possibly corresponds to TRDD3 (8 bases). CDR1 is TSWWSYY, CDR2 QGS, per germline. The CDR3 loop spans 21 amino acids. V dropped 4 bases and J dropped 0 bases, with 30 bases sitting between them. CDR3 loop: CALGGQFLRWGIRGYTDKLIF. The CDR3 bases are TGTGCTCTTGGGGGACAGTTCCTACGGTGGGGGATTCGGGGGTACACCGATAAACTCATCTTT.

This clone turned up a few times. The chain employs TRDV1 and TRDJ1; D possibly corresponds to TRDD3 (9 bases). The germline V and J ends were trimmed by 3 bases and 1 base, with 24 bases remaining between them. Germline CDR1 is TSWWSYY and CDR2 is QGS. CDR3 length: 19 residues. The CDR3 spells CALGDLTFLNWGSTDKLIF. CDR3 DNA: TGTGCTCTTGGGGACCTTACCTTCCTAAACTGGGGGAGCACCGATAAACTCATCTTT.

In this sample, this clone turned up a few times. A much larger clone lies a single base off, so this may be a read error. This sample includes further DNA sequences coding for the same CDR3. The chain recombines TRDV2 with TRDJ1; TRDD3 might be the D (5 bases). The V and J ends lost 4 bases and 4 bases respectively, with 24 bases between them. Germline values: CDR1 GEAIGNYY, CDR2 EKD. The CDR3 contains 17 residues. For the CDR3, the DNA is TGTGCCTGTGATAGTACTGGTGATCACCCGTGGAACGATAAACTCATCTTT. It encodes CACDSTGDHPWNDKLIF.

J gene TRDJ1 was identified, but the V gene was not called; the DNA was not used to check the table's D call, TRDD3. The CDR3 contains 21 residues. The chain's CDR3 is CALGELGCSPDTDVISDKLIF. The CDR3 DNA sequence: TGTGCTCTTGGGGAACTAGGATGTTCCCCGGACACGGATGTGATATCCGATAAACTCATCTTT.

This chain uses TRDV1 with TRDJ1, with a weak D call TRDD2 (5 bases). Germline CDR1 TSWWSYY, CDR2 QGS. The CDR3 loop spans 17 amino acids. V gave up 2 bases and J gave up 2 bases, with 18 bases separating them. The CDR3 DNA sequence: TGTGCTCTTGGGGAAGAGACGGCCCCTTCAAGAACCGATAAACTCATCTTT. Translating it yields CALGEETAPSRTDKLIF.

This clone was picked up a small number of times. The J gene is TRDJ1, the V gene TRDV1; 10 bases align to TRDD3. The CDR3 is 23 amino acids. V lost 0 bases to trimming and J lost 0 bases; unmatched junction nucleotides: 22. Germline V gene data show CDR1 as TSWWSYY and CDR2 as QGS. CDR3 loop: CALGELLASYARPTGGYTDKLIF. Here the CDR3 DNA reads TGTGCTCTTGGGGAACTCCTCGCTTCCTACGCCCGTCCTACTGGGGGATACACCGATAAACTCATCTTT.

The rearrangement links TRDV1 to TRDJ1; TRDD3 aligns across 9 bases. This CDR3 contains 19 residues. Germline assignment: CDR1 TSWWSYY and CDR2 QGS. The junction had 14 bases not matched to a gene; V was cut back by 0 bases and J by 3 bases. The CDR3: CALGELACCRGYAADKLIF. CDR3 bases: TGTGCTCTTGGGGAACTCGCCTGTTGTCGGGGATACGCGGCCGATAAACTCATCTTT.

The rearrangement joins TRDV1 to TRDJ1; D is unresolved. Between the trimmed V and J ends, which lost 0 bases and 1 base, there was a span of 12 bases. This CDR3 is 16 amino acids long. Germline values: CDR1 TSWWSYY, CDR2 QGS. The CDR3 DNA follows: TGTGCTCTTGGGGAACTAGAACGGAAGACCACCGATAAACTCATCTTT. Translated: CALGELERKTTDKLIF.

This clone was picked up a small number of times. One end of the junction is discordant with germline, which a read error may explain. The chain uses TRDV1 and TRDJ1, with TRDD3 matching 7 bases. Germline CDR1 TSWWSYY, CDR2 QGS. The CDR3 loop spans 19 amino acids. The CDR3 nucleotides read TGCGCTCTTGGGGATAGGACGGCCCTGGGGACCCCTTACACCGATAAACTCATCTTT. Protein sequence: CALGDRTALGTPYTDKLIF.

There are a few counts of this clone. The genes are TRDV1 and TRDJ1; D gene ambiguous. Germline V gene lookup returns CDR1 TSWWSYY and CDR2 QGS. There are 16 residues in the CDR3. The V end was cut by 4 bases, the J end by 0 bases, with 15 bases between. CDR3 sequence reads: CALGGPYKGYTDKLIF. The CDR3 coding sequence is TGTGCTCTTGGGGGACCCTATAAGGGGTACACCGATAAACTCATCTTT.

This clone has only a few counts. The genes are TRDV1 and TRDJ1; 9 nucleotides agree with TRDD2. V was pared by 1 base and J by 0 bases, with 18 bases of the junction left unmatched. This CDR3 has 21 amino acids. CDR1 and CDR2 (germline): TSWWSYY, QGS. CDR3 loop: CALGEPGPSYVLGSYTDKLIF. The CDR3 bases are TGTGCTCTTGGGGAACCTGGGCCTTCCTACGTGCTGGGGTCCTACACCGATAAACTCATCTTT.

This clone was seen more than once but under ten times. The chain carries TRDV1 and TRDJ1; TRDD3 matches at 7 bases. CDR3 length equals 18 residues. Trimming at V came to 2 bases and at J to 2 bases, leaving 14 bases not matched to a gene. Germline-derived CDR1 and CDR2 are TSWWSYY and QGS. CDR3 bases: TGTGCTCTTGGGGAATGGCCACCTTCTCTACTGGGGACCGATAAACTCATCTTT. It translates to CALGEWPPSLLGTDKLIF.

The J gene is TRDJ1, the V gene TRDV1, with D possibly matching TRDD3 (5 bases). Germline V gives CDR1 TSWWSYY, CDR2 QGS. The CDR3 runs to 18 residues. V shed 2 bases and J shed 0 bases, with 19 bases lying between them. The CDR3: CALGERFGRDPYTDKLIF. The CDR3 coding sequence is TGTGCTCTTGGGGAAAGGTTTGGGAGGGATCCGTACACCGATAAACTCATCTTT.

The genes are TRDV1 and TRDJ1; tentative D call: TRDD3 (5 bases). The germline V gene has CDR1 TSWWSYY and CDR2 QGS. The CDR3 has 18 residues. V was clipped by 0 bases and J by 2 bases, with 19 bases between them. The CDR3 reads CALGELGGICNRTDKLIF. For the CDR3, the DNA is TGTGCTCTTGGGGAACTAGGCGGGATCTGCAATCGTACCGATAAACTCATCTTT.

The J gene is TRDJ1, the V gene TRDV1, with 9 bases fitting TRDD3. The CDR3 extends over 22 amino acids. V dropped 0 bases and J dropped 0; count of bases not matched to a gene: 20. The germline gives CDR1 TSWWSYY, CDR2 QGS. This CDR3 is CALGELRFSGGWGIGYTDKLIF. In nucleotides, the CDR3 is TGTGCTCTTGGGGAACTACGCTTTTCTGGGGGCTGGGGGATTGGTTACACCGATAAACTCATCTTT.

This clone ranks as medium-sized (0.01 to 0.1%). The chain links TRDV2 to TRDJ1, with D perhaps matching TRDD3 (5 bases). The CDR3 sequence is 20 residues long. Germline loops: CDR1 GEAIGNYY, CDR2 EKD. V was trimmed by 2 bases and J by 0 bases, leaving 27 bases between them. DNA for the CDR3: TGTGCCTGTGACAACCACCAATTCTGTATACGCAAACTCAACACCGATAAACTCATCTTT. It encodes CACDNHQFCIRKLNTDKLIF.

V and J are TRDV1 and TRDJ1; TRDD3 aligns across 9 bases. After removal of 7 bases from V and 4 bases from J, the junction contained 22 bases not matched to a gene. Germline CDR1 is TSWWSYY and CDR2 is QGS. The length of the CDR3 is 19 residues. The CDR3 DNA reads TGTGCTCTTGTCTATGATGGCTGGGGGATCAGGGGGACGATCGATAAACTCATCTTT. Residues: CALVYDGWGIRGTIDKLIF.

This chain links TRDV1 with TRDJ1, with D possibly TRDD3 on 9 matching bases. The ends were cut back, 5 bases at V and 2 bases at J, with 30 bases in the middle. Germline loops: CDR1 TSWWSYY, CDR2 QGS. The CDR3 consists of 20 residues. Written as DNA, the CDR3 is TGTGCTCTTGGGCCTTCCTTCCTATCTGGGGGATCCCGGGGGACCGATAAACTCATCTTT. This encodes CALGPSFLSGGSRGTDKLIF.

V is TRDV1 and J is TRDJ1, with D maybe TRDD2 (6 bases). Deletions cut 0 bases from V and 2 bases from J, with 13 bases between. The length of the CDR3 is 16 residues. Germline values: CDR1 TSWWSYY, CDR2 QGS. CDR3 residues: CALGELTSLRTDKLIF. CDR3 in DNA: TGTGCTCTTGGGGAACTGACTTCCTTGAGGACCGATAAACTCATCTTT.

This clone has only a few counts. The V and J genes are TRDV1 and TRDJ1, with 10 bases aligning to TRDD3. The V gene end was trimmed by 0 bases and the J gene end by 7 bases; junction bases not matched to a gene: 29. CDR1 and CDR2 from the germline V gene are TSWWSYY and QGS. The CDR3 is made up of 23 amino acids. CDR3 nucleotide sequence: TGTGCTCTTGGGGAACTAGGGGTTCCCTTTCCTAGGGGGATACGATTCTTACCAGTTAAACTCATCTTT. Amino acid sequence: CALGELGVPFPRGIRFLPVKLIF.

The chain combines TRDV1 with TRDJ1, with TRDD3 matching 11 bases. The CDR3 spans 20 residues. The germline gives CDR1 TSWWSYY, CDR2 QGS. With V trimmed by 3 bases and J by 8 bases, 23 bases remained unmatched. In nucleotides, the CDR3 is TGTGCTCTTGGGGACTATATGGCCTTCCCCAACTGGGGGATATCTCGAAAACTCATCTTT. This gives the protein CALGDYMAFPNWGISRKLIF.

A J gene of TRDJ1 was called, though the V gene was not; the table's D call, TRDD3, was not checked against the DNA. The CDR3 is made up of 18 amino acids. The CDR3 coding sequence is TGTGCTCTTGGGGAACGACCCCTAGACCTCTGGCCTACCGATAAACTCATCTTT. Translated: CALGERPLDLWPTDKLIF.

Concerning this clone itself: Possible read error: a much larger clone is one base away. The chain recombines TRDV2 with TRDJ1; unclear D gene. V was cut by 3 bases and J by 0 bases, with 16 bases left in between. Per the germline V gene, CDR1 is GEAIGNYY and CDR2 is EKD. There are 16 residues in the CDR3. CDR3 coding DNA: TGTGCCTGTGACCCCACTGAGGGACCGTACACCGATAAACTCATCTTT. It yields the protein CACDPTEGPYTDKLIF.